The 13 T cell receptor beta chains reported below all come from one sample, sequenced in a study of Ad26.COV2.S vaccination and SARS-CoV-2 variants. The treatment was: some 19 received Ad26.COV2.S at low or high dose, single or two shots; 5 received placebo; per-sample allocation not given. Specimens were obtained on day 63 following the first vaccine or placebo injection. Sequencing was performed with immunoSEQ multiplex PCR; in TCRdb, only in-frame clones are kept and a portion is missing. The repertoire holds around 450,000 clones, with roughly 89% as singletons. The material sequenced was peripheral blood, taken in a trial of Ad26.COV2.S vaccine versus placebo. The receptors stem from a person aged 18-60 years who received the Ad26.COV2.S COVID-19 vaccine or a placebo.

This clone occurred a few times. The V gene is TRBV9, the J gene TRBJ1-4, with a weak D call TRBD1 (5 bases). V lost 3 bases and J 4 bases, leaving 16 bases between the germline ends. Germline CDR1 SGDLS, CDR2 YYNGEE. The CDR3 consists of 16 residues. Written as DNA, the CDR3 is TGTGCCAGCAGCGCCCCCCCAGGGTCTCTTAATGAAAAACTGTTTTTT. Translation: CASSAPPGSLNEKLFF.

This clone has only one observation. The chain combines TRBV9 with TRBJ1-2; no reliable D call. V lost 3 bases and J 4 bases, leaving 7 bases between the germline ends. The CDR3 covers 12 residues. The germline gives CDR1 SGDLS, CDR2 YYNGEE. DNA for the CDR3: TGTGCCAGCAGCGCTGGCTTCTATGGCTACACCTTC. This translates into CASSAGFYGYTF.

The V and J genes are TRBV7-9 and TRBJ2-1, with no clear D. V was shortened by 6 bases and J by 5 bases, with 11 bases between the two germline ends. This CDR3 contains 13 residues. Germline V gene lookup returns CDR1 SEHNR and CDR2 FQNEAQ (reference sequence). The CDR3 protein is CASSYDWNNEQFF. In DNA form, the CDR3 reads TGTGCCAGCAGTTACGACTGGAACAATGAGCAGTTCTTC.

The rearrangement joins TRBV28 to TRBJ1-1; D remains ambiguous. Germline V gives CDR1 MDHEN, CDR2 SYDVKM. V was trimmed by 2 bases and J by 2 bases, leaving 9 bases between them. This CDR3 region has 14 residues. CDR3 loop: CASSLPGPNTEAFF. CDR3 DNA sequence: TGTGCCAGCAGTTTACCAGGACCCAACACTGAAGCTTTCTTT.

This chain connects TRBV18 to TRBJ2-1, with D maybe TRBD1 (6 bases). The CDR3 spans 16 residues. V was trimmed by 5 bases and J by 0 bases, leaving 14 bases between them. Germline V CDR1 and CDR2: KGHSH, LQKENI. The DNA of the CDR3 is TGTGCCAGCTCATCTCAGACGACAGGCTCCTACAATGAGCAGTTCTTC. Translation: CASSSQTTGSYNEQFF.

The genes are TRBV19 and TRBJ2-3; 8 nucleotides line up with TRBD2. The CDR3 is 12 amino acids. V was clipped by 9 bases and J by 10 bases; unmatched bases: 9. Germline V gene data show CDR1 as LNHDA and CDR2 as SQIVND (reference sequence). The CDR3 DNA is TGTGCCAGCTCTCTCTTAGCGGGATCGCAGTATTTT. As protein: CASSLLAGSQYF. Full variable domain (outside the CDR3, taken from reference TRBV19 and TRBJ2-3): DGGITQSPKYLFRKEGQNVTLSCEQNLNHDAMYWYRQDPGQGLRLIYYSQIVNDFQKGDIAEGYSVSREKKESFPLTVTSAQKNPTAFYLCASSLLAGSQYFGPGTRLTVL.

The V and J genes are TRBV9 and TRBJ2-2, with 9 bases aligning to TRBD2. The germline CDR1 and CDR2 sequences are SGDLS and YYNGEE. The V gene end was trimmed by 0 bases and the J gene end by 7 bases; junction bases not matched to a gene: 4. CDR3 length equals 15 residues. The CDR3 sequence: CASSVVAGAGGELFF. In DNA, the CDR3 is TGTGCCAGCAGCGTAGTAGCGGGAGCGGGCGGGGAGCTGTTTTTT.

The CDR3 DNA is TGTGCCAGCATGGCGGGGGGAGCCTACGAGCAGTACTTC. Protein: CASMAGGAYEQYF. The chain couples TRBV28 to TRBJ2-7, with TRBD2 matching 8 bases. This CDR3 contains 13 residues. V shed 7 bases, J shed 2 bases, and the junction held 4 bases outside the gene matches. The V gene's germline CDR1 is MDHEN and CDR2 SYDVKM.

The chain links TRBV4-3 to TRBJ1-4; the D gene is possibly TRBD1 (6 bases). Trimming took 0 bases from V and 6 from J, leaving 14 bases between them. Germline V gives CDR1 LGHNA, CDR2 YSLEER. The CDR3 totals 16 residues. The CDR3 nucleotides read TGCGCCAGCAGCCAAGAGGGCGGGGGGGCATATGAAAAACTGTTTTTT. Amino acid sequence: CASSQEGGGAYEKLFF.

V is TRBV19 and J is TRBJ1-1; no clear D gene. The CDR3 spans 14 residues. The V gene lost 1 base and the J gene lost 4 bases, with 10 bases spanning the gap. Germline V gives CDR1 LNHDA, CDR2 SQIVND (reference sequence). CDR3: CASSIGQSSTEAFF. In DNA form, the CDR3 reads TGTGCCAGTAGTATAGGCCAGAGTAGCACTGAAGCTTTCTTT.

This clone showed up just once. The chain links TRBV28 to TRBJ2-5; 7 bases line up with TRBD2. CDR3 length: 15 amino acids. J lost 5 bases, V lost 3 bases, and 9 bases had no gene match. The germline V gene has CDR1 MDHEN and CDR2 SYDVKM. DNA of the CDR3: TGTGCCAGCAGTTTGAATCGCGCCGGGAGGGAGACCCAGTACTTC. Its translation is CASSLNRAGRETQYF.

The genes are TRBV9 and TRBJ2-3; TRBD2 is a possible D gene (5 bases). Germline loops: CDR1 SGDLS, CDR2 YYNGEE. This CDR3 is 15 amino acids long. The V end was cut by 0 bases, the J end by 3 bases, with 11 bases between. The CDR3 sequence is CASSVEGRLTDTQYF. CDR3 sequence (DNA): TGTGCCAGCAGCGTAGAGGGTAGACTAACAGATACGCAGTATTTT.

The CDR3 region has the DNA TGTGCCAGCAGCGGGGGCAGGGCGGGCAATCAGCCCCAGCATTTT. This translates into CASSGGRAGNQPQHF. The V and J genes are TRBV7-2 and TRBJ1-5, with D possibly matching TRBD1 (6 bases). Germline V CDR1 and CDR2: SGHTA, FQGNSA. Trimming took 5 bases from V and 2 from J, leaving 13 bases between them. The length of the CDR3 is 15 residues.